Listed below are T cell receptor beta chains from one sample, sequenced in a study of T cells in Graves' hyperthyroidism and ophthalmopathy. One entry per CDR3 protein results from TCRdb running MiXCR on the multiplex PCR reads. The data hold hundreds of thousands of distinct CDR3 sequences, with approximately 15% observed a single time. Sequenced material: blood. The receptors were gathered from a woman aged 40 to 50 with Graves' ophthalmopathy. Each CDR3 is given with its conserved first and last residue.

V: TRBV19; CDR3: CASSIRLLGYPGNEQFF
V: TRBV10-3; CDR3: CAISESRGGVKNIQYF
V: TRBV5-1; CDR3: CASSSGGSGAEAFF
V: TRBV19; CDR3: CASSTGGDTEAFF
V: TRBV29-1; CDR3: CSARSGRETQYF
V: TRBV12-3/TRBV12-4; CDR3: CASSFRAEGSSPLHF
V: TRBV9; CDR3: CASSVWTSGGALAEQFF
V: TRBV20-1; CDR3: CSAGTSGRNEQYF
V: TRBV20-1; CDR3: CSASYSYNEQFF
V: TRBV28; CDR3: CASSLRWSGANVLTF
V: TRBV5-4; CDR3: CASSHSVNTEAFF
V: TRBV6-1; CDR3: CASSEGQRSKGETQYF
V: TRBV12-5; CDR3: CASGSSGQETQYF
V: TRBV12-3/TRBV12-4; CDR3: CASSPSSGGARIDTQYF
V: TRBV20-1; CDR3: CSAQGRANTGELFF
V: TRBV28; CDR3: CASSSREPQHF
V: TRBV6-1; CDR3: CASHGGSLYGYTF
V: TRBV4-1; CDR3: CASSQVLGGNEQFF
V: TRBV5-5; CDR3: CASSLIAGTDTQYF
V: TRBV2; CDR3: CASSETGQSNQPQHF
V: TRBV20-1; CDR3: CSAPSYNEQFF
V: TRBV11-2; CDR3: CASSLDPGASYEQYF
V: TRBV6-1; CDR3: CASRDPGDRVYYGYTF
V: TRBV28; CDR3: CASSLSPLVGVSGNTIYF
V: TRBV28; CDR3: CASSLTGLNQETQYF
V: TRBV11-2; CDR3: CASSLGWTVPDTQYF
V: TRBV3-1; CDR3: CASSQLRPSGETQYF
V: TRBV10-3; CDR3: CAISSKQGSLAPQYF
V: TRBV27; CDR3: CASSLGPGRTQPQHF
V: TRBV9; CDR3: CASSVGMGNQPQHF
V: TRBV20-1; CDR3: CSASLQETQYF
V: TRBV5-1; CDR3: CASSLLFPGQEPNTEAFF
V: TRBV6-5; CDR3: CASSFTGTYGYIF
V: TRBV14; CDR3: CASSLAGWGTDTQYF
V: TRBV6-1; CDR3: CASSEAMTENQPQHF
V: TRBV29-1; CDR3: CSVNDRDGSYEQYF
V: TRBV19; CDR3: CASTPNRDRGRQPQHF
V: TRBV28; CDR3: CASSWGGQFGEQFF
V: TRBV7-9; CDR3: CASSPTGIGTEAFF
V: TRBV2; CDR3: CASRKGRTENSPLHF
V: TRBV2; CDR3: CASRPWKRETQYF